This entry is about one T cell receptor (beta chain). No antigen is known for it. Germline V gene data show CDR1 as MNHEY and CDR2 as SVGAGI. There are 14 residues in the CDR3. V trimming: 4 bases; J trimming: 0 bases; junction bases outside the gene matches: 1. The data belong to a study of T cell responses to AZD1222 COVID-19 vaccine. Whole-study findings and limits: The donor group comprised mostly white British people and more females; the analysis possibly underestimated clonal diversity.

Measured with immunoSEQ multiplex PCR; TCRdb has only the in-frame clones, and not every one. Among approximately 60,000 clones listed, more than 70% were seen once. The specimen comprised peripheral blood, sampled on day 0 of MenACWY control vaccination. The sequence was obtained from an adult in good health. The J gene is TRBJ1-1, the V gene TRBV6-5; 8 bases line up with TRBD1. As DNA, the CDR3 is TGTGCCAGCAGTTGGGACAGGATGAACACTGAAGCTTTCTTT. This translates into CASSWDRMNTEAFF.